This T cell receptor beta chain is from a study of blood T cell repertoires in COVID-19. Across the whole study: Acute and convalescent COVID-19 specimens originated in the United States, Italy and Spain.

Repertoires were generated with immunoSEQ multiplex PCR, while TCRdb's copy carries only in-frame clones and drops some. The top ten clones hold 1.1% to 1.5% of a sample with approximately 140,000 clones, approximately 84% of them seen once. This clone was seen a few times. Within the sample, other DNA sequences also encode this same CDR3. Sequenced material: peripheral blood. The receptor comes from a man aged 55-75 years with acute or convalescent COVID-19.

The CDR3 DNA reads TGTGCCAGCAGTTTCCCAGGGCATGGCTACACCTTC. Protein: CASSFPGHGYTF. This chain links TRBV12-3 or TRBV12-4 with TRBJ1-2; perhaps TRBD1 as D (5 bases). Between the trimmed V and J ends, which lost 3 bases and 6 bases, there was a span of 8 bases. The CDR3 consists of 12 residues.